Each of the 31 T cell receptor beta chains below was sequenced from the same sample in a study of shared clonotypes between healthy human individuals. Sequencing was performed with immunoSEQ multiplex PCR; in TCRdb, only in-frame clones are kept and a portion is missing. The sample yields around 440,000 clones, about 74% seen once. The sample consisted of PBMCs. The receptors here all came from a woman aged 40-49 years in good health. Some clones in this sample may be carry-over from other donors' samples.

The CDR3 sequence: CASTLAGGSSYEQYF. In DNA, the CDR3 is TGTGCCAGCACGCTAGCGGGAGGGAGCTCCTACGAGCAGTACTTC. The chain carries TRBV6-1 and TRBJ2-7; 12 positions match TRBD2. The CDR3 extends over 15 amino acids. Trimming at V came to 7 bases and at J to 0 bases, leaving 4 bases not matched to a gene. Germline values: CDR1 MNHNS, CDR2 SASEGT.

The V and J genes are TRBV28 and TRBJ2-7, with a tentative D call TRBD2 (6 bases). Trimming pared 8 bases from V and 2 bases from J, leaving 19 bases between. CDR1 and CDR2 from the germline V gene are MDHEN and SYDVKM. This CDR3 comprises 15 residues. The CDR3 coding sequence is TGTGCCAGCGGACTTACGGGGGTCGATCCCTACGAGCAGTACTTC. This gives the protein CASGLTGVDPYEQYF.

This chain links TRBV14 with TRBJ2-7, with TRBD2 identical over 7 bases. After removal of 1 base from V and 7 bases from J, the junction contained 4 bases not matched to a gene. The germline V gene has CDR1 SGHDN and CDR2 FVKESK. The CDR3 has 13 amino acids. This CDR3 reads CASSQGAGGEQYF. The DNA of the CDR3 is TGTGCCAGCAGCCAAGGAGCCGGGGGGGAGCAGTACTTC.

This clone was counted once. V is TRBV9 and J is TRBJ1-2; D unresolved. The ends were cut back, 4 bases at V and 2 bases at J, with 12 bases in the middle. There are 14 residues in the CDR3. Germline lookup yields CDR1 SGDLS and CDR2 YYNGEE. CDR3 DNA sequence: TGTGCCAGCAGCCCCCAACACCGAAACTATGGCTACACCTTC. The encoded protein is CASSPQHRNYGYTF.

Ten or more counts support this clone. The V gene is TRBV7-3, the J gene TRBJ2-6; no clear D. Deletions cut 4 bases from V and 3 bases from J, with 7 bases between. Germline V gene lookup returns CDR1 SGHTA and CDR2 FQGTGA. The CDR3 is 14 residues long. The CDR3 sequence is CASSSELGANVLTF. The CDR3 coding sequence is TGTGCCAGCAGCTCGGAACTTGGGGCCAACGTCCTGACTTTC.

This clone occurred once. The rearrangement uses TRBV6-5 and TRBJ2-7; 7 bases align to TRBD2. CDR1 is MNHEY and CDR2 is SVGAGI in the germline V gene. The CDR3 runs to 14 residues. V trimming: 6 bases; J trimming: 0 bases; junction bases outside the gene matches: 5. The CDR3 is CASRGAGSSYEQYF. DNA of the CDR3: TGTGCCAGCAGGGGAGCGGGATCCTCCTACGAGCAGTACTTC.

This chain connects TRBV28 to TRBJ2-6; D ambiguous. This CDR3 is built from 16 residues. The V and J ends lost 3 bases and 3 bases respectively, with 12 bases between them. Germline CDR1 is MDHEN and CDR2 is SYDVKM. CDR3 DNA sequence: TGTGCCAGCAGTTTCCCGGGTGGGTATGGGGCCAACGTCCTGACTTTC. Protein: CASSFPGGYGANVLTF.

V gene TRBV6-1 combines with J gene TRBJ2-7; D is perhaps TRBD1 or TRBD2 (6 bases each). CDR1 and CDR2 from the germline V gene are MNHNS and SASEGT. V was clipped by 4 bases and J by 7 bases, with 23 bases between them. The CDR3 runs 16 residues. CDR3 sequence (DNA): TGTGCCAGCAGTGCTCCGGGCCAGGGGCCGGCGGGGGAGCAGTACTTC. Amino acid sequence: CASSAPGQGPAGEQYF.

In the case of this clone: This likely reflects a read error, since a far larger clone is one base away. The chain carries TRBV30 and TRBJ1-1, with D uncertain. CDR1 is GTSNPN and CDR2 is SVGIG in the germline V gene (reference sequence). The CDR3 has 13 residues. This CDR3 is CAWNRDLYTGAFF. In DNA form, the CDR3 reads TGTGCCTGGAATCGGGATTTGTACACTGGAGCTTTCTTT.

This chain connects TRBV28 to TRBJ1-2; D is uncertain. Germline V gives CDR1 MDHEN, CDR2 SYDVKM. The CDR3 is 12 residues long. V shed 5 bases and J shed 4 bases, with 8 bases lying between them. The CDR3 sequence is CASSPAGYGYTF. For the CDR3, the DNA is TGTGCCAGCAGTCCTGCGGGCTATGGCTACACCTTC.

This chain links TRBV4-3 with TRBJ2-5, with D uncertain. V gave up 3 bases and J gave up 3 bases, with 11 bases separating them. The CDR3 loop spans 14 amino acids. The germline gives CDR1 LGHNA, CDR2 YSLEER. CDR3 amino acids: CASSQGYKKETQYF. CDR3 nucleotides: TGCGCCAGCAGCCAGGGTTACAAGAAAGAGACCCAGTACTTC.

This rearrangement joins TRBV18 to TRBJ1-5; D is uncertain. The V and J ends lost 5 bases and 3 bases respectively, with 8 bases between them. Germline V CDR1 and CDR2: KGHSH, LQKENI. CDR3 length: 13 amino acids. CDR3 nucleotides: TGTGCCAGCTCATCACGAGACAATCAGCCCCAGCATTTT. This gives the protein CASSSRDNQPQHF.

The chain combines TRBV5-1 with TRBJ1-2, with 7 bases identical to TRBD1. V was pared by 0 bases and J by 4 bases, with 3 bases of the junction left unmatched. The CDR3 is 14 residues long. Germline CDR1 and CDR2: SGHRS and YFSETQ. The CDR3 region is CASSLEDRVYGYTF. CDR3 bases: TGCGCCAGCAGCTTGGAAGACAGGGTCTATGGCTACACCTTC.

To note about this clone: A far larger clone is just one base off, so this is likely a read error. The conserved closing phenylalanine or tryptophan is absent in this CDR3, likely reflecting a read error. CDR3 bases: TGTGCCTGGAGTGAGGGGTCAACCACCTACGAGCAGTACCTC. Translating gives CAWSEGSTTYEQYL. The chain is built from TRBV30 and TRBJ2-7; maybe TRBD1 (5 bases). V dropped 1 base and J dropped 2 bases, with 12 bases sitting between them. The CDR3 spans 14 residues. The V gene's germline CDR1 is GTSNPN and CDR2 SVGIG (reference sequence).

Comment on this clone: A far larger clone is one base from this, pointing to a likely read error. This chain connects TRBV7-8 to TRBJ2-7; D ambiguous. Trimming took off 4 bases at V and 4 bases at J, with 11 bases between the two ends. Germline CDR1 and CDR2: SGHVS and FQNEAQ. There are 13 residues in the CDR3. The CDR3 loop reads CASSYWGKYEQYF. CDR3 DNA sequence: TGTGCCAGCAGCTACTGGGGTAAATACGAGCAGTACTTC.

V usage is TRBV25-1 and J usage is TRBJ2-2; D possibly uses TRBD1 or TRBD2 (5 bases each). Germline CDR1 and CDR2: MGHDK and SYGVNS. V was shortened by 8 bases and J by 0 bases, with 13 bases between the two germline ends. CDR3 length equals 15 residues. CDR3 region: CASRRDGSNTGELFF. In DNA, the CDR3 is TGTGCCAGCCGTAGGGACGGCTCGAACACCGGGGAGCTGTTTTTT.

This chain connects TRBV7-9 to TRBJ2-5, with D unresolved. Germline CDR1 reads SEHNR; CDR2 reads FQNEAQ (reference sequence). The CDR3 totals 14 residues. V gave up 1 base and J gave up 5 bases, with 11 bases separating them. CDR3 nucleotide sequence: TGTGCCAGCAGCTTAGGCGGAGCCGGGGAGACCCAGTACTTC. Translating gives CASSLGGAGETQYF.

This clone has a count of ten or more. The chain combines TRBV19 with TRBJ1-3; D is perhaps TRBD1 (5 bases). The CDR3 extends over 14 amino acids. Deletions cut 6 bases from V and 0 bases from J, with 9 bases between. CDR1 is LNHDA, CDR2 SQIVND, per germline (reference sequence). The CDR3 DNA is TGTGCCAGTAGCATCAGGGTCTCTGGAAACACCATATATTTT. This gives the protein CASSIRVSGNTIYF. Filled out from reference TRBV19 and TRBJ1-3, the complete variable domain reads DGGITQSPKYLFRKEGQNVTLSCEQNLNHDAMYWYRQDPGQGLRLIYYSQIVNDFQKGDIAEGYSVSREKKESFPLTVTSAQKNPTAFYLCASSIRVSGNTIYFGEGSWLTVV.

About this clone: This same CDR3 is encoded by further DNA sequences in the sample. CDR3 protein: CAWSVGPYEQYF. The CDR3 nucleotides read TGTGCCTGGAGTGTGGGTCCCTACGAGCAGTACTTC. This chain connects TRBV30 to TRBJ2-5; D remains unclear. The J call may be faulty, since TRBJ2-7 better matches the DNA end. This CDR3 region has 12 residues. CDR1 GTSNPN and CDR2 SVGIG come from the germline V gene (reference sequence).

CDR3 loop: CASSPPTLAGGLEQYF. As DNA, the CDR3 is TGTGCCAGCTCACCACCGACGCTAGCGGGAGGGTTAGAGCAGTACTTC. The chain has TRBV18 and TRBJ2-7, with 12 bases aligning to TRBD2. The V and J ends lost 0 bases and 7 bases, in that order; junction bases with no gene match: 7. Germline V lookup: CDR1 KGHSH, CDR2 LQKENI. This CDR3 is 16 amino acids long.

This clone was observed a handful of times. Here the CDR3 reads CATSRDTGTKDTQYF. For the CDR3, the DNA is TGTGCCACCAGCAGAGATACAGGGACTAAAGATACGCAGTATTTT. The rearrangement joins TRBV15 to TRBJ2-3; possibly TRBD2 for D (7 bases). V shed 0 bases and J shed 5 bases, with 12 bases lying between them. Germline CDR1 and CDR2: LNHNV and YYDKDF (reference sequence). The CDR3 totals 15 residues.

Comments on this clone: In the same sample, other DNA sequences code for this CDR3. This chain uses TRBV29-1 with TRBJ2-7; weak D call: TRBD2 (7 bases). This CDR3 region has 14 residues. Trimming removed 3 bases at V and 4 bases at J, with 16 bases between. Germline loops: CDR1 SQVTM, CDR2 ANQGSEA. In DNA, the CDR3 is TGCAGCGTTGAGGGGGCGGGAGTGGGGTACGAGCAGTACTTC. Amino acids: CSVEGAGVGYEQYF.

This chain uses TRBV25-1 with TRBJ2-3; D remains ambiguous. The CDR3 loop spans 14 amino acids. Germline V gene lookup returns CDR1 MGHDK and CDR2 SYGVNS. V was pared by 8 bases and J by 4 bases, with 16 bases between. The CDR3 region is CASGDPVQPDTQYF. The CDR3 DNA follows: TGTGCCAGCGGAGACCCGGTTCAACCAGATACGCAGTATTTT.

This rearrangement joins TRBV28 to TRBJ2-1, with 7 bases identical to TRBD1. The CDR3 is 14 amino acids. With V trimmed by 5 bases and J by 6 bases, 7 bases remained unmatched. CDR1 is MDHEN, CDR2 SYDVKM, per germline. The chain's CDR3 is CASSPRDRFNEQFF. The CDR3 bases are TGTGCCAGCAGTCCCCGGGACAGATTCAATGAGCAGTTCTTC. Complete variable domain (other parts from reference TRBV28 and TRBJ2-1): DVKVTQSSRYLVKRTGEKVFLECVQDMDHENMFWYRQDPGLGLRLIYFSYDVKMKEKGDIPEGYSVSREKKERFSLILESASTNQTSMYLCASSPRDRFNEQFFGPGTRLTVL.

This chain joins TRBV7-2 and TRBJ2-1; no firm D call. Germline CDR1 and CDR2: SGHTA and FQGNSA. The CDR3 consists of 12 residues. V was pared by 1 base and J by 15 bases, with 13 bases between. The CDR3 DNA reads TGTGCCAGCAGCTTAGTGGGGTCCCCCTGGTTCTTC. Its protein is CASSLVGSPWFF.

The V gene is TRBV19, the J gene TRBJ1-1; 7 positions match TRBD1. The CDR3 covers 14 residues. The V gene's germline CDR1 is LNHDA and CDR2 SQIVND (reference sequence). V shed 6 bases, J shed 1 base, and the junction held 5 bases outside the gene matches. CDR3 DNA: TGTGCCAGTAGCGGTAGGACAGGGAACACTGAAGCTTTCTTT. Encoded protein: CASSGRTGNTEAFF.

V is TRBV2 and J is TRBJ2-7; TRBD1 matches at 10 bases. Germline loops: CDR1 SNHLY, CDR2 FYNNEI. The V gene end was trimmed by 5 bases and the J gene end by 5 bases; junction bases not matched to a gene: 6. The CDR3 has 14 amino acids. CDR3 loop: CASSPWDRGNEQYF. The CDR3 DNA sequence: TGTGCCAGCAGTCCCTGGGACAGGGGAAACGAGCAGTACTTC.

The chain uses TRBV30 and TRBJ2-3; D is unresolved. Germline CDR1 GTSNPN, CDR2 SVGIG (reference sequence). The CDR3 loop spans 15 amino acids. With 3 bases removed from V and 0 bases from J, the gap between germline ends came to 13 bases. This chain's CDR3 is CAWSQPHQSTDTQYF. The CDR3 DNA reads TGTGCCTGGAGCCAGCCCCACCAGAGCACAGATACGCAGTATTTT.

This chain joins TRBV6-5 and TRBJ2-7; D call uncertain. CDR3 size: 14 residues. Trimming took off 2 bases at V and 2 bases at J, with 10 bases between the two ends. CDR1 is MNHEY, CDR2 SVGAGI, per germline. The CDR3 nucleotides read TGTGCCAGCAGTTACCAACGAGGCCCCTACGAGCAGTACTTC. Translating gives CASSYQRGPYEQYF.

As concerns this clone: A much larger clone lies one base from this, so it may be a read error. J is TRBJ1-1 and V is TRBV7-9; D may be TRBD1 (5 bases). Germline CDR1 is SEHNR and CDR2 is FQNEAQ (reference sequence). V was shortened by 4 bases and J by 1 base, with 7 bases between the two germline ends. The CDR3 runs to 13 residues. The CDR3 spells CASSSGQNTEAFF. As DNA, the CDR3 is TGTGCCAGCAGCTCCGGACAGAACACTGAAGCTTTCTTT.

V is TRBV7-2 and J is TRBJ2-7; D might be TRBD1 (5 bases). V was trimmed by 1 base and J by 0 bases, leaving 13 bases between them. The CDR3 runs to 16 residues. The V gene's germline CDR1 is SGHTA and CDR2 FQGNSA. CDR3 in DNA: TGTGCCAGCAGCTTAGAATTAGGGGCCACCTCCTACGAGCAGTACTTC. Residues: CASSLELGATSYEQYF.